This entry features one T cell receptor (beta chain) sequence. CDR1 is MNHNY, CDR2 SVGAGI, per germline (reference sequence). The CDR3 consists of 13 residues. The V and J ends lost 5 bases and 2 bases respectively, with 9 bases between them. The study drew its donors from healthy HIV-negative adults without recent acute infections or vaccinations. Every contributor of samples was a Caucasian grown-up residing in Nashville, Tennessee. Genomic DNA came from tens of millions of PBMCs in unsorted samples. The sample belongs to a study of shared clonotypes between healthy human individuals. Genomic DNA of every subset was divided equally among multiple immunoSEQ plates. Here immunoSEQ multiplex PCR was the method, and the copy in TCRdb shows in-frame clones only, minus some. The repertoire holds some 470,000 clones, with about 79% as singletons.

The chain employs TRBV6-6 and TRBJ1-1; D call uncertain. Sequenced: PBMCs. This receptor was taken from a woman aged 40 to 50 in good health. Some clones in this sample may be carry-over from other donors' samples. CDR3 nucleotides: TGTGCCAGCAGTCCCGGTCCCAACACTGAAGCTTTCTTT. It encodes CASSPGPNTEAFF.